A selection of T cell receptor beta chains follows, all from one sample in a study of blood T cell repertoires in COVID-19. Data came from immunoSEQ multiplex PCR; TCRdb stores just in-frame clones and leaves some out. The repertoire holds about 190,000 clones, 90% seen once, with about 0.58% in the top ten. The sequenced sample consisted of peripheral blood. These receptors were collected from a man aged 50 to 59 with acute or convalescent COVID-19. Both conserved end residues are part of each CDR3. A D gene is named only where the DNA matches it firmly. Clone sizes are given selectively: once, few, many, or a class where the clone is expanded.

>TRBV6-4|TRBJ2-1|-|TRBD1
TGTGCCAGCAGCCCTTTGGACAGGGGGAGATACAATGAGCAGTTCTTC
CASSPLDRGRYNEQFF
>TRBV9|TRBJ2-6|-|-
TGTGCCAGCAGCTTACAGGGCTCTGGGGCCAACGTCCTGACTTTC
CASSLQGSGANVLTF
>TRBV5-4|TRBJ2-2|-|-
TGTGCCAGCAGCTTGGGAGGTTCGCTCGGGGAGCTGTTTTTT
CASSLGGSLGELFF
>TRBV10-3|TRBJ1-3|-|-
TGTGCCATCAGTGAGGGCAGGTCGAGCTCTGGAAACACCATATATTTT
CAISEGRSSSGNTIYF
>TRBV29-1|TRBJ1-3|once|TRBD1
TGCAGCGTTTCCGGGACAGTCGGAAACACCATATATTTT
CSVSGTVGNTIYF
>TRBV6-5|TRBJ2-1|-|-
TGTGCCAGCAGTTACTCAGTACTCAATGAGCAGTTCTTC
CASSYSVLNEQFF
>TRBV28|TRBJ2-5|-|TRBD1
TGTGCCACCCTAGACAGGGTGATTAAAGAGACCCAGTACTTC
CATLDRVIKETQYF
>TRBV6-5|TRBJ1-1|-|-
TGTGCCAGCAGTTACTTCCGGGAGACGGAAGCTTTCTTT
CASSYFRETEAFF
>TRBV10-3|TRBJ1-2|-|TRBD1
TGTGCCATCAGTGGAGGACAGGGATACTATGGCTACACCTTC
CAISGGQGYYGYTF
>TRBV29-1|TRBJ2-1|-|-
TGCAGCTCCTCCGCCCCAGGGTCCTACAATGAGCAGTTCTTC
CSSSAPGSYNEQFF
>TRBV6-5|TRBJ1-1|-|-
TGTGCCAGCAAAGGACCCGCAGGGTTGGGTGAAGCTTTCTTT
CASKGPAGLGEAFF
>TRBV12-3/TRBV12-4|TRBJ2-7|-|TRBD2
TGTGCCAGCAGTTTCGGGACTAAATACGAGCAGTACTTC
CASSFGTKYEQYF
>TRBV10-3|TRBJ2-2|-|TRBD1
TGTGCCATCAACTACAGGGGCACCGGGGAGCTGTTTTTT
CAINYRGTGELFF
>TRBV18|TRBJ2-3|-|-
TGTGCCAGCTCACCACCGAAAGGGTACAGCGGTGCAGATACGCAGTATTTT
CASSPPKGYSGADTQYF
>TRBV7-2|TRBJ1-1|-|TRBD1
TGTGCCAGCAGCTTAGTGTGGGACAGTGAAGCTTTCTTT
CASSLVWDSEAFF
>TRBV5-1|TRBJ1-6|-|TRBD1
TGCGCCAGCCGCCAGGGGGGCAATTCACCCCTCCACTTT
CASRQGGNSPLHF
>TRBV10-3|TRBJ1-6|few|-
TGTGCCATCAGGCAGGGTGGCAGGGGTTATAATTCACCCCTCCACTTT
CAIRQGGRGYNSPLHF
>TRBV2|TRBJ1-1|once|-
TGTGCCAGCAGTGAATTAAGAGGGGGAAACACTGAAGCTTTCTTT
CASSELRGGNTEAFF
>TRBV13|TRBJ2-7|-|TRBD1
TGTGCCAGCAGCCCAAGTCAGGGGGCGAGGGACGAGCAGTACTTC
CASSPSQGARDEQYF
>TRBV7-9|TRBJ1-1|-|TRBD1
TGTGCCAGCAGCCCGCGGACAGGGGGTAACACTGAAGCTTTCTTT
CASSPRTGGNTEAFF
>TRBV27|TRBJ2-5|-|-
TGTGCCAGCAGTTTAGGGTTGGGGAGAACACTGCAAGAGACCCAGTACTTC
CASSLGLGRTLQETQYF
>TRBV2|TRBJ2-5|-|-
TGTGCCAGCAGTGAATGGGGGGAGGAACAAGAGACCCAGTACTTC
CASSEWGEEQETQYF
>TRBV15|TRBJ2-7|-|-
TGTGCCACCAGCAGAGATCGGGGGGCGTCGTTGAACTACGAGCAGTACTTC
CATSRDRGASLNYEQYF
>TRBV19|TRBJ1-2|once|TRBD1
TGTGCCAGTAATCCCACAAGACAGGGGCGGCACTATGGCTACACCTTC
CASNPTRQGRHYGYTF
>TRBV9|TRBJ2-5|-|-
TGTGCCAGCAGCGTAGATGCAGGGATGGAGACCCAGTACTTC
CASSVDAGMETQYF
>TRBV11-2|TRBJ2-1|-|TRBD2
TGTGCCAGCAGCTTAGACCCGGGACTAGCGGGCCAGTTCTTC
CASSLDPGLAGQFF
>TRBV3-1/TRBV3-2|TRBJ2-1|once|-
TGTGCCAGCAGCCGGGACACCACTTACAATGAGCAGTTCTTC
CASSRDTTYNEQFF
>TRBV3-1/TRBV3-2|TRBJ2-7|-|TRBD2
TGTGCCAGCAGCCAGACCGGGAGGAGCCACGAGCAGTACTTC
CASSQTGRSHEQYF
>TRBV10-3|TRBJ2-1|-|TRBD2
TGTGCCATCAGTCAGGTCTGGAGCGGGATATCTTCGGATGAGCAGTTCTTC
CAISQVWSGISSDEQFF
>TRBV30|TRBJ2-3|-|TRBD2
TGTGCCTGGAGAAACCCGGGACTAGGCACAGATACGCAGTATTTT
CAWRNPGLGTDTQYF
>TRBV7-2|TRBJ1-3|-|-
TGTGCCAGCAGCTTAGTCGGGGGGGTTGGAAACACCATATATTTT
CASSLVGGVGNTIYF
>TRBV6-1|TRBJ1-2|-|-
TGTGCCAGCAGTGAATCTGGGGGCGGCTATGGCTACACCTTC
CASSESGGGYGYTF
>TRBV18|TRBJ1-4|-|-
TGTGCCAGCTCACCACCGGCCGGGACTCGGGAAAAACTGTTTTTT
CASSPPAGTREKLFF
>TRBV9|TRBJ1-5|-|TRBD1
TGTGCCAGCAGCCCCGGAGGGTGGACAGGCCAAAATCAGCCCCAGCATTTT
CASSPGGWTGQNQPQHF
>TRBV28|TRBJ1-5|few|-
TGTGCCAGCAGTTCTCCTTTTAGCCAGCCCCAGCATTTT
CASSSPFSQPQHF
>TRBV19|TRBJ2-2|-|-
TGTGCCAGTACCAAACAGGTGCGGTACACCGGGGAGCTGTTTTTT
CASTKQVRYTGELFF
>TRBV5-8|TRBJ2-3|once|-
TGTGCCAGCACCCGGGGTACAGATACGCAGTATTTT
CASTRGTDTQYF
>TRBV5-6|TRBJ1-3|-|-
TGTGCCAGCAGCTTGGTGCAGGGGTCCTCTGGAAACACCATATATTTT
CASSLVQGSSGNTIYF
>TRBV28|TRBJ2-7|-|TRBD2
TGTGCCAGCAGCCTTAGCGGGAATACCTACGAGCAGTACTTC
CASSLSGNTYEQYF
>TRBV5-1|TRBJ2-7|-|TRBD2
TGCGCCAGCAGCTTGGAGCCTAGCGGACTAACCTACGAGCAGTACTTC
CASSLEPSGLTYEQYF
>TRBV19|TRBJ2-3|-|-
TGTGCCAGTACTCGGGGAGACCCCACAGATACGCAGTATTTT
CASTRGDPTDTQYF
>TRBV9|TRBJ1-2|-|-
TGTGCCAGCAGCGTAAGGGGTACAGGAGATGGCTACACCTTC
CASSVRGTGDGYTF
>TRBV6-2/TRBV6-3|TRBJ2-3|-|TRBD2
TGTGCCAGCAGTCGGTGGACTAGCGGGAGGTCTTCGAGCGGCACAGATACGCAGTATTTT
CASSRWTSGRSSSGTDTQYF
>TRBV18|TRBJ2-3|-|TRBD1
TGTGCCAGCTCACCAAGAGGGGGCGCAGATACGCAGTATTTT
CASSPRGGADTQYF
>TRBV6-5|TRBJ2-5|-|TRBD1
TGTGCCAGCAGTTACCACAGGGGTTTAGGGGAGACCCAGTACTTC
CASSYHRGLGETQYF
>TRBV10-3|TRBJ2-2|-|TRBD1
TGTGCCATCAGTGAGTCGGGAAGGGACAGTACGAACACCGGGGAGCTGTTTTTT
CAISESGRDSTNTGELFF
>TRBV3-1/TRBV3-2|TRBJ2-2|-|-
TGTGCCAGCAGCCCCGGTCTGGGTGGGAGGACCGGGGAGCTGTTTTTT
CASSPGLGGRTGELFF
>TRBV7-9|TRBJ1-1|-|-
TGTGCCAGCAGCTTAGCGTACGGGGAGCGCACTGAAGCTTTCTTT
CASSLAYGERTEAFF
>TRBV6-1|TRBJ1-6|-|-
TGTGCCAGCAGTGAAGGGGGCAGGAGCTCCTATAATTCACCCCTCCACTTT
CASSEGGRSSYNSPLHF
>TRBV4-3|TRBJ2-1|-|TRBD2
TGCGCCAGCAGCCTTTCTAGCGGGGGGCCGTACAATGAGCAGTTCTTC
CASSLSSGGPYNEQFF
>TRBV7-2|TRBJ1-4|-|-
TGTGCCAGCAGCTTAGCGCGAGGGGGGGAATACGAAAAACTGTTTTTT
CASSLARGGEYEKLFF
>TRBV18|TRBJ2-1|-|-
TGTGCCAGCTCACCACCCGGGAAGGCCCGTATGAATGAGCAGTTCTTC
CASSPPGKARMNEQFF
>TRBV7-2|TRBJ2-1|-|-
TGTGCCAGCAGCTTCCGGACTCTCAATGAGCAGTTCTTC
CASSFRTLNEQFF
>TRBV5-5|TRBJ1-5|-|TRBD1
TGTGCCAGCAGCTCCGGCTTGGACAGGTTGGAGCCCCAGCATTTT
CASSSGLDRLEPQHF
>TRBV7-2|TRBJ1-1|-|-
TGTGCCAGCAGCTTCAGGGTAGAAAGGACTGAAGCTTTCTTT
CASSFRVERTEAFF
>TRBV7-6|TRBJ2-5|-|-
TGTGCCAGCAGCTTAGGGGGCACCGGAGTCCAAGAGACCCAGTACTTC
CASSLGGTGVQETQYF
>TRBV9|TRBJ2-5|-|TRBD2
TGTGCCAGCAGCGTAGGCGGACTAGTGAAAGAGACCCAGTACTTC
CASSVGGLVKETQYF
>TRBV30|TRBJ1-2|-|-
TGTGCCTGGAGCCAGGCCGACTATGGCTACACCTTC
CAWSQADYGYTF
>TRBV28|TRBJ1-4|-|-
TGTGCCAGCAGTTTAGACACCGCAACTAATGAAAAACTGTTTTTT
CASSLDTATNEKLFF
>TRBV4-2|TRBJ2-1|-|TRBD2
TGTGCCAGCAGCCAAGAGCGGGCTAGCGGGGTTGAATCCTACAATGAGCAGTTCTTC
CASSQERASGVESYNEQFF